This is a list of T cell receptor beta chains from one sample in a study of blood T cell repertoires in COVID-19. Profiled with immunoSEQ multiplex PCR; TCRdb holds only in-frame clones, not every one. The sample lists fewer than 300,000 clones; over 80% were seen once. The specimen sequenced was peripheral blood. Every receptor here comes from a woman between 50 and 59 years old with COVID-19, enrolled during active disease. The CDR3 runs from the conserved cysteine through the conserved F or W. D genes are given only for firm matches. Expanded clones are given a class, and other clones once, few, many or no size at all.

clone_size,j_call,d_call,v_call,cdr3_nt,cdr3_aa
-,TRBJ2-1,TRBD2,TRBV29-1,TGCAGCGTACGTCTAGGGAGGGGTGAGCAGTTCTTC,CSVRLGRGEQFF
-,TRBJ1-4,TRBD1,TRBV15,TGTGCCACCACGGGGACAGATGGGGATGAAAAACTGTTTTTT,CATTGTDGDEKLFF
-,TRBJ2-7,TRBD2,TRBV5-6,TGTGCCAGCAGCTTGTGGGGGGGTAGGAACGAGCAGTACTTC,CASSLWGGRNEQYF
-,TRBJ2-7,TRBD1,TRBV7-9,TGTGCCAGCAGCTCCCGACAGGGGGCCTACGAGCAGTACTTC,CASSSRQGAYEQYF
-,TRBJ2-7,-,TRBV16,TGTGCCAGCAGCCAATCTCGAGACAGAAACTACGAGCAGTACTTC,CASSQSRDRNYEQYF
-,TRBJ1-2,TRBD1,TRBV19,TGTGCCAGTAGTTCCAGGGGGAGTAACTATGGCTACACCTTC,CASSSRGSNYGYTF
-,TRBJ1-3,-,TRBV7-6,TGTGCCAGCAGCTTAGGTGCGGGCTCTGGAAACACCATATATTTT,CASSLGAGSGNTIYF
once,TRBJ1-3,TRBD1,TRBV5-8,TGTGCCAGCAGCTTGGCCATAAAGTGGCGACAGGGGGCTGGAAACACCATATATTTT,CASSLAIKWRQGAGNTIYF
-,TRBJ1-1,-,TRBV30,TGTGCCTGGACAGTATGGAACACTGAAGCTTTCTTT,CAWTVWNTEAFF
-,TRBJ1-4,-,TRBV4-2,TGTGCCAGCAGCGGAGAAGGGGTGGGTAATGAAAAACTGTTTTTT,CASSGEGVGNEKLFF
-,TRBJ2-1,TRBD2,TRBV7-3,TGTGCCAGCAGCCCCCACCTAGCGGGAGACAATGAGCAGTTCTTC,CASSPHLAGDNEQFF
-,TRBJ2-5,TRBD1,TRBV30,TGTGCCTCGAAGGGGGCTGGGGAGACCCAGTACTTC,CASKGAGETQYF
-,TRBJ2-5,TRBD2,TRBV3-1/TRBV3-2,TGTGCCAGCAGCTCCGGGACTAGCGGGATGGAGACCCAGTACTTC,CASSSGTSGMETQYF
-,TRBJ2-1,TRBD2,TRBV27,TGTGCCAGCAGTTTCCGCCTAGCGGGACACAATGAGCAGTTCTTC,CASSFRLAGHNEQFF
few,TRBJ2-1,TRBD2,TRBV29-1,TGCAGCGTCGAGGGGGAAAGCGGGAGTAGGTATGAGCAGTTCTTC,CSVEGESGSRYEQFF
-,TRBJ1-5,-,TRBV18,TGTGCCAGCTCGGCGACAGGAGATGATCAGCCCCAGCATTTT,CASSATGDDQPQHF
-,TRBJ1-2,TRBD1,TRBV27,TGTGCCAGCAGTTTAAAGGGGGCTATTAACTATGGCTACACCTTC,CASSLKGAINYGYTF
-,TRBJ1-5,-,TRBV5-5,TGTGCCAGCAGCTTGGATGGAGGCTCTCGCCAGCATTTT,CASSLDGGSRQHF
-,TRBJ1-6,-,TRBV7-2,TGTGCCAGCAGACAAGATTCACCCCTCCACTTT,CASRQDSPLHF
-,TRBJ2-1,-,TRBV7-9,TGTGCCAGCAGCCCCCCCAGGGGCTCCTACAATGAGCAGTTCTTC,CASSPPRGSYNEQFF
-,TRBJ2-7,TRBD2,TRBV6-5,TGTGCCAGCAGTTACGGTATAGCGGGGACCTACGAGCAGTACTTC,CASSYGIAGTYEQYF
-,TRBJ1-6,-,TRBV7-8,TGTGCCAGCAAAATAACCCCTCCGGGGAATTCACCCCTCCACTTT,CASKITPPGNSPLHF
-,TRBJ1-6,-,TRBV30,TGTGCCTGGAGTGTAATAAACGGGCGCGCGGGTAATTCACCCCTCCACTTT,CAWSVINGRAGNSPLHF
-,TRBJ2-7,-,TRBV5-1,TGCGCCAGCAGCCGAGAGGGTGGGTCCTCCTACGAGCAGTACTTC,CASSREGGSSYEQYF
-,TRBJ1-2,-,TRBV6-1,TGTGCCAGCAGTGAAGCGCCCAGGGTGGGCGGCTACACCTTC,CASSEAPRVGGYTF
-,TRBJ2-7,TRBD1,TRBV27,TGTGCCAGCAGTTTTGGGGACAGCTCCTACGAGCAGTACTTC,CASSFGDSSYEQYF
-,TRBJ2-5,-,TRBV19,TGTGCCAGTAGTGCCCTCTCATGGCGGACTCAAGAGACCCAGTACTTC,CASSALSWRTQETQYF
-,TRBJ2-1,-,TRBV19,TGTGCCAGTACTCCACAGGGTCTGGGTGAGCAGTTCTTC,CASTPQGLGEQFF
-,TRBJ2-7,-,TRBV5-8,TGTGCCAGCAGATTTACCGGGACTTCGGGGGAGCAGTACTTC,CASRFTGTSGEQYF
-,TRBJ2-3,TRBD2,TRBV11-2,TGTGCCAGCAGCTTAGCCTCGGGACTAGCTTTCACAGATACGCAGTATTTT,CASSLASGLAFTDTQYF
few,TRBJ1-1,-,TRBV5-1,TGCGCCAGCAGCCTGACAGGGAACACTGAAGCTTTCTTT,CASSLTGNTEAFF
-,TRBJ2-1,-,TRBV2,TGTGCCAGCAGTGGAACTGGGGCCAATGAGCAGTTCTTC,CASSGTGANEQFF
-,TRBJ2-2,-,TRBV5-5,TGTGCCAGCAGCTTGGTTATGCGGCAGAACACCGGGGAGCTGTTTTTT,CASSLVMRQNTGELFF
once,TRBJ2-2,-,TRBV30,TGTGCCTGGCCCAGCGACTCTGGAACCGGGGAGCTGTTTTTT,CAWPSDSGTGELFF
-,TRBJ2-5,-,TRBV18,TGTGCCAGCTCACTTCAACAAGAGACCCAGTACTTC,CASSLQQETQYF
-,TRBJ1-1,-,TRBV27,TGTGCCAGCCGCCGCGGTGACCGCGCTGAAGCTTTCTTT,CASRRGDRAEAFF
-,TRBJ2-7,-,TRBV29-1,TGCAGCGCCTCCGGGACACTGGTCGGGGAGCAGTACTTC,CSASGTLVGEQYF
-,TRBJ1-6,-,TRBV4-1,TGCGCCAGCAGCCAAGAACGGGAGGGACTACCCCTCCACTTT,CASSQEREGLPLHF
-,TRBJ2-7,-,TRBV30,TGTGCCTGGAGAGCCCCAGGGATCCACGAGCAGTACTTC,CAWRAPGIHEQYF
-,TRBJ1-5,-,TRBV13,TGTGCCAGCAGCCTGCGCGGGGGTTGGAATCAGCCCCAGCATTTT,CASSLRGGWNQPQHF
-,TRBJ1-2,TRBD1,TRBV7-6,TGTGCCAGCAGCTTCCAAGCGGGACAGGGTCGATTTTCTGGTGGCTACACCTTC,CASSFQAGQGRFSGGYTF
-,TRBJ1-2,TRBD1,TRBV9,TGTGCCAGCAGCGTAGGACAGGGGGAATACGGCTACACCTTC,CASSVGQGEYGYTF
-,TRBJ2-7,TRBD2,TRBV4-3,TGCGCCAGCAGCCAAGAACTAGCGGGAGGCCCATACGAGCAGTACTTC,CASSQELAGGPYEQYF
-,TRBJ1-1,-,TRBV7-8,TGTGCCAGCAGCTCCAAACCCCAGGGAATGGGCACTGAAGCTTTCTTT,CASSSKPQGMGTEAFF
-,TRBJ2-3,-,TRBV10-3,TGTGCCATCAGTGTTCGGGACAGGGGGCGAAAAGGGACTAGCGGGCTTTTCACAGATACGCAGTATTTT,CAISVRDRGRKGTSGLFTDTQYF
-,TRBJ2-3,-,TRBV9,TGTGCCAGCAGCTACTTTTCTACCTCCAACACAGATACGCAGTATTTT,CASSYFSTSNTDTQYF
-,TRBJ2-3,-,TRBV12-3/TRBV12-4,TGTGCCAGCAGCCTTTATGATACGCAGTATTTT,CASSLYDTQYF
-,TRBJ1-5,TRBD1,TRBV6-5,TGTGCCAGCAGCCTACAGGGGAGCAATCAGCCCCAGCATTTT,CASSLQGSNQPQHF